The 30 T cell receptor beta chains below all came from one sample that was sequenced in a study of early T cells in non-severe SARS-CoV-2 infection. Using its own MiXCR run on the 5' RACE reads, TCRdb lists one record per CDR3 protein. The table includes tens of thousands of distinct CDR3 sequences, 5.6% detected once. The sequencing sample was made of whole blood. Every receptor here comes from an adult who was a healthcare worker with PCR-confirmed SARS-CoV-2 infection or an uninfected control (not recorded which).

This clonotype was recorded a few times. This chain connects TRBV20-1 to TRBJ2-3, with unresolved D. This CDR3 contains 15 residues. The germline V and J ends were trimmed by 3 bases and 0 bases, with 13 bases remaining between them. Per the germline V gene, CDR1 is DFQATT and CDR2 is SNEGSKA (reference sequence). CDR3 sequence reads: CSASPRTFSTDTQYF. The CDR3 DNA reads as TGCAGTGCTAGCCCGCGAACCTTTAGCACAGATACGCAGTATTTT.

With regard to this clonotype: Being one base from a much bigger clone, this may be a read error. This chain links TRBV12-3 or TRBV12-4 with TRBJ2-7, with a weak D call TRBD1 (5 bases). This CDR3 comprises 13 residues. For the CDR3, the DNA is TGTGCCTGCAGTTTCAAGGGGCCCTACGAGCAGTACTTC. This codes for CACSFKGPYEQYF.

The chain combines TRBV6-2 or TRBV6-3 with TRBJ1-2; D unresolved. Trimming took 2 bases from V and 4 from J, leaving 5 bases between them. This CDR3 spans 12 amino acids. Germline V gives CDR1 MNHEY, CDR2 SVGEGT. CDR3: CASSYGSYGYTF. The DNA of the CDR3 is TGTGCCAGCAGTTACGGGAGCTATGGCTACACCTTC.

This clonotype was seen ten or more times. In DNA form, the CDR3 reads TGTGCCAGCAGCGGGGAGGGCAGTGAAAAACTGTTTTTT. Translated: CASSGEGSEKLFF. J is TRBJ1-4 and V is TRBV7-6, with D hard to call. From germline, CDR1 is SGHVS and CDR2 FNYEAQ. Deletions cut 5 bases from V and 7 bases from J, with 11 bases between. CDR3 length equals 13 residues.

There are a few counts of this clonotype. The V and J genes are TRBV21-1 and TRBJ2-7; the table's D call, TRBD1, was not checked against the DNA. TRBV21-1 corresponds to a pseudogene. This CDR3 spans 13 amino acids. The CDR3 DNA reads TGTGCCAGCTGCAGGGACAGACCCTACGAGCAGTACTTC. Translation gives CASCRDRPYEQYF.

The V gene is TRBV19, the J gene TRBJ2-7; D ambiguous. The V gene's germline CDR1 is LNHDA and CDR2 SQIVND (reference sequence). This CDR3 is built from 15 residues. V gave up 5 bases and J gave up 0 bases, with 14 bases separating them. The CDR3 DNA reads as TGTGCCAGTAGTGCCACGGACGCGAGCTCCTACGAGCAGTACTTC. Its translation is CASSATDASSYEQYF.

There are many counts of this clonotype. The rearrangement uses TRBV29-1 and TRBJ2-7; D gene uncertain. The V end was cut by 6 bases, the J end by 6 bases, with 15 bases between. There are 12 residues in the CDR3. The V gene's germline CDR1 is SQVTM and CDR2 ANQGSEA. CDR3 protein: CSVAQEGPEQYF. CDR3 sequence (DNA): TGCAGCGTAGCGCAAGAAGGTCCCGAGCAGTACTTC.

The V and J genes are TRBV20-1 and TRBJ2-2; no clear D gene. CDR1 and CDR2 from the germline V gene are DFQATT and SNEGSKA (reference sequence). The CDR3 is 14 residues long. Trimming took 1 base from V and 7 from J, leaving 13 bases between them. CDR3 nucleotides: TGCAGTGCTAGAGGGCTTGGATTGGGCGGGGAGCTGTTTTTT. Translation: CSARGLGLGGELFF.

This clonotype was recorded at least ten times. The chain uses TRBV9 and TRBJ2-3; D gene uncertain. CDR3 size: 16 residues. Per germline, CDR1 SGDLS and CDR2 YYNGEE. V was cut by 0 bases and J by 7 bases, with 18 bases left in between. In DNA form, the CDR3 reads TGTGCCAGCAGCGTAGCTAGGACGCCCCATATTCATACGCAGTATTTT. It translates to CASSVARTPHIHTQYF.

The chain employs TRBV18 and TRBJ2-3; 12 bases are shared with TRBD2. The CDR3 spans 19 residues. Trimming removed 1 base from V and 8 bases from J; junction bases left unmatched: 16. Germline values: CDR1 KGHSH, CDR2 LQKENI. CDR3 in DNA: TGTGCCAGCTCACCACTACCTAGCGGGAGGGCCGGAGAGGGCGGTACGCAGTATTTT. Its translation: CASSPLPSGRAGEGGTQYF. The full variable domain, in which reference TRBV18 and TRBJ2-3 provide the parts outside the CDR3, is NAGVMQNPRHLVRRRGQEARLRCSPMKGHSHVYWYRQLPEEGLKFMVYLQKENIIDESGMPKERFSAEFPKEGPSILRIQQVVRGDSAAYFCASSPLPSGRAGEGGTQYFGPGTRLTVL.

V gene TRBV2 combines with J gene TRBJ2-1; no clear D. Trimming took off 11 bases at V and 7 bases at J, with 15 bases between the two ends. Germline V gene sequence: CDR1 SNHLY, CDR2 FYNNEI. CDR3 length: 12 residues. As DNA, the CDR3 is TGTGCCGCTCCGGTGGGCGGAAATGAGCAGTTCTTC. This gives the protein CAAPVGGNEQFF.

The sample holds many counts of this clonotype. CDR3 sequence (DNA): TGCAGTGCCGATACCGACAGGGCTGGGCCCCAGCATTTT. This sequence encodes CSADTDRAGPQHF. The chain recombines TRBV20-1 with TRBJ1-5, with TRBD1 identical over 7 bases. The V segment lost 6 bases and the J segment 9 bases; nucleotides outside the gene matches: 11. In germline, CDR1 is DFQATT, CDR2 SNEGSKA (reference sequence). The CDR3 spans 13 residues.

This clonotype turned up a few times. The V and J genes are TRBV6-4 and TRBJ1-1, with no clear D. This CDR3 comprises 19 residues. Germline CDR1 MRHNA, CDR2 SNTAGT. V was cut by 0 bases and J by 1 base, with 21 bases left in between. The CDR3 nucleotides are TGTGCCAGCAGTGACTCGAGCGCCCCAGTAAAAGATACGAACACTGAAGCTTTCTTT. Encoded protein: CASSDSSAPVKDTNTEAFF.

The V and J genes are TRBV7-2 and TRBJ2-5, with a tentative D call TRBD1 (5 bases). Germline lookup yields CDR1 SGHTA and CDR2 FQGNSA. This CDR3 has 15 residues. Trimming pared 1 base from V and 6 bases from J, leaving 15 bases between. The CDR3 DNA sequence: TGTGCCAGCAGCTTAGAATGGCAGGGATTAAAGACCCAGTACTTC. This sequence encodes CASSLEWQGLKTQYF.

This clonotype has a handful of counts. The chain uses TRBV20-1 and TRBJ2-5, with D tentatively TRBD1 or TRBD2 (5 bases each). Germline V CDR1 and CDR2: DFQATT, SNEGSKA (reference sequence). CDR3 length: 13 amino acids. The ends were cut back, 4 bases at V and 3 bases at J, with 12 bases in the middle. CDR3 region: CSAIGTYEETQYF. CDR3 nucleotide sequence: TGCAGTGCTATTGGGACGTACGAAGAGACCCAGTACTTC.

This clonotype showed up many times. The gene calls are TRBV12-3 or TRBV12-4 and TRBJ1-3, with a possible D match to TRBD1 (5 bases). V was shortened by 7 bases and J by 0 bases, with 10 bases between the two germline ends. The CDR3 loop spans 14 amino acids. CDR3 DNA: TGTGCCAGCACCCCCAGGGTCTCTGGAAACACCATATATTTT. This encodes CASTPRVSGNTIYF.

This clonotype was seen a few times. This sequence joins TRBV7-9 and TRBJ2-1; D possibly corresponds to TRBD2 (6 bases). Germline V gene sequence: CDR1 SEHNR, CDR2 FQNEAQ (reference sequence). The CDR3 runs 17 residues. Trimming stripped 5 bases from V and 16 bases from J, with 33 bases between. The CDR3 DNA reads TGTGCCAGCAGCCAACAAGAACACGGGAGCCTCTTTAAATCGGGTTTCTTC. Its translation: CASSQQEHGSLFKSGFF.

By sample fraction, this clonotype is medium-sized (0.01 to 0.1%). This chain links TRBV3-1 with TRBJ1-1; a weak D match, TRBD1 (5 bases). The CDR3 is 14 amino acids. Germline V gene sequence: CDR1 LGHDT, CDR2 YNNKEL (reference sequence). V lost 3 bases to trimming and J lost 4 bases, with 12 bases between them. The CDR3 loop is CASSQAWGGTEAFF. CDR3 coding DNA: TGTGCCAGCAGCCAGGCCTGGGGCGGCACTGAAGCTTTCTTT.

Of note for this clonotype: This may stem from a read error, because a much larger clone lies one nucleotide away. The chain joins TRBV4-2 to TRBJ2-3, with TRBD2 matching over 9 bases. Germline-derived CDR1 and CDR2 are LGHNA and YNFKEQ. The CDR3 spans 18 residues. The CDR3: CASNQDSSGITMSVTQYF. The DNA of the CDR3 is TGTGCCAGCAACCAAGATTCTAGCGGGATTACCATGAGCGTTACGCAGTATTTT.

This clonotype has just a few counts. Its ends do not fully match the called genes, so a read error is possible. As DNA, the CDR3 is TGTGCCAGCAGTTACTCGTCCTCCCGAGAGGTGAACTTC. Its translation: CASSYSSSREVNF. V and J are TRBV6-2 or TRBV6-3 and TRBJ2-4; D gene ambiguous. The CDR3 runs 13 residues. Germline-derived CDR1 and CDR2 are MNHEY and SVGEGT.

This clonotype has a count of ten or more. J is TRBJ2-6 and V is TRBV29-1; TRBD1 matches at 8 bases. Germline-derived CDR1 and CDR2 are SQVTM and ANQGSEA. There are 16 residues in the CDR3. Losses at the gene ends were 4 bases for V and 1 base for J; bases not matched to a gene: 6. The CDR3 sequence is CSVGGTGTSGANVLTF. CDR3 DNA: TGCAGCGTTGGAGGGACAGGAACTTCTGGGGCCAACGTCCTGACTTTC.

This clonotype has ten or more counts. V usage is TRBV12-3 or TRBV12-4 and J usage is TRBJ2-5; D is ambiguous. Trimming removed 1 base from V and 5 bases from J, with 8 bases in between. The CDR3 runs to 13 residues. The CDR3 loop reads CASSLGVGETQYF. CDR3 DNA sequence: TGTGCCAGCAGTTTAGGGGTTGGTGAGACCCAGTACTTC.

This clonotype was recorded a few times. DNA of the CDR3: TGTGCCAGCAGTGAATGGCAATTGACCGGGGAGCTGTTTTTT. As protein: CASSEWQLTGELFF. This chain uses TRBV2 with TRBJ2-2; no definite D call. The V gene's germline CDR1 is SNHLY and CDR2 FYNNEI. The V end was cut by 2 bases, the J end by 5 bases, with 9 bases between. The CDR3 has 14 residues. Variable domain in full (rest from reference TRBV2 and TRBJ2-2): EPEVTQTPSHQVTQMGQEVILRCVPISNHLYFYWYRQILGQKVEFLVSFYNNEISEKSEIFDDQFSVERPDGSNFTLKIRSTKLEDSAMYFCASSEWQLTGELFFGEGSRLTVL.

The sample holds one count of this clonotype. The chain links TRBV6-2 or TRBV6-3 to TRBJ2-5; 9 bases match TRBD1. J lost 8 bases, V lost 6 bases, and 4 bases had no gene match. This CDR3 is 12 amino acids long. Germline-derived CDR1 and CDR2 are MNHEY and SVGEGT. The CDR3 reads CASRLTGGTQYF. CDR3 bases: TGTGCCAGCAGATTGACAGGGGGTACCCAGTACTTC.

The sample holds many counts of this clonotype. CDR3 nucleotide sequence: TGCAGTGCTGGGGTTGACGGAAATTTCTACGAGCAGTACTTC. It encodes CSAGVDGNFYEQYF. The chain joins TRBV20-1 to TRBJ2-7, with D unclear. The CDR3 spans 14 residues. CDR1 is DFQATT, CDR2 SNEGSKA, per germline (reference sequence). Trimming stripped 5 bases from V and 3 bases from J, with 17 bases between.

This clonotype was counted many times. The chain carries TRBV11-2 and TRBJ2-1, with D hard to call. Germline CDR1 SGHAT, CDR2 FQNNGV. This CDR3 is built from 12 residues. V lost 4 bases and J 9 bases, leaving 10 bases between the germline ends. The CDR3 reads CASSSMWGEQFF. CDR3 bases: TGTGCCAGCAGCTCTATGTGGGGTGAGCAGTTCTTC.

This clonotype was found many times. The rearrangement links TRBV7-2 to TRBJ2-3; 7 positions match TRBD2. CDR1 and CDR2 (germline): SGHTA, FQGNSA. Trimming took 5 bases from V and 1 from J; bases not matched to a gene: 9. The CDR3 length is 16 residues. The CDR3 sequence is CASSPLAGLGTDTQYF. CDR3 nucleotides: TGTGCCAGCAGCCCTTTAGCGGGCTTGGGCACAGATACGCAGTATTTT.

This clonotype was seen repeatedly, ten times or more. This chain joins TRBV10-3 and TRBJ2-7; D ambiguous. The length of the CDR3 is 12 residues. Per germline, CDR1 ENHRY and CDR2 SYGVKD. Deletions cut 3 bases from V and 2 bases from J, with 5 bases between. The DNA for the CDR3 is TGTGCCATCAGTGATTGGGCCTACGAGCAGTACTTC. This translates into CAISDWAYEQYF.

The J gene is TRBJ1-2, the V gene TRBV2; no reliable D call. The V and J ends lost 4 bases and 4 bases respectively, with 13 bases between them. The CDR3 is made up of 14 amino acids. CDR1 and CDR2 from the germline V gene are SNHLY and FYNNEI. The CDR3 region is CASSVRRNVYGYTF. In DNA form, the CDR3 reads TGTGCCAGCAGTGTAAGGCGGAACGTCTATGGCTACACCTTC. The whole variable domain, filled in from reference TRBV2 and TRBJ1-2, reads EPEVTQTPSHQVTQMGQEVILRCVPISNHLYFYWYRQILGQKVEFLVSFYNNEISEKSEIFDDQFSVERPDGSNFTLKIRSTKLEDSAMYFCASSVRRNVYGYTFGSGTRLTVV.

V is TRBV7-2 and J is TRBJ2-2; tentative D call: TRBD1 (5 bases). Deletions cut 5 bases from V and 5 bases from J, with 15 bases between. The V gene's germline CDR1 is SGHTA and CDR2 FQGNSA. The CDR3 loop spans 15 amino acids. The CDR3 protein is CASSPLGVRTGELFF. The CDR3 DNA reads TGTGCCAGCAGCCCCCTAGGGGTTCGTACCGGGGAGCTGTTTTTT.